This T cell receptor beta chain was documented in a study of regulatory T cells in long-lasting Graves disease (dated by TCRdb to 2020 to 2023). Background for the entire study: Patients with newly diagnosed Graves' disease had been on antithyroid drugs for under 3 months. A total of roughly 33 samples were covered by TCR sequencing, comprising approximately 13 persistent and roughly 20 newly diagnosed Graves' disease patients. This study used TCR sequencing and RNA sequencing of peripheral blood to compare persistent Graves' disease patients against newly diagnosed Graves' disease patients. The study took place in China and was registered as a clinical trial.

Libraries were constructed by multiplex PCR. The reads were generated on an Illumina HiSeq 4000. To build TCR beta libraries, CDR3 regions were amplified by Arm-PCR using iRepertoire HTBI primers. PCR products were gel purified before sequencing. From the authors' description of their analysis: A total of 62 TRBV and some 15 TRBJ segments were identified across samples and were used for gene usage analysis of CDR3 amino acid clonotypes. Filtered high-quality paired reads were merged into contigs using COPE and FqMerger. BLAST was used to align contigs to the IMGT TRBV, TRBD and TRBJ reference genes, and CDR3 was defined following IMGT. Any clonotype with a frequency above 0.1% was classified as a highly expanded clone. Shannon entropy served as the measure of repertoire diversity, while the Gini coefficient captured V-J evenness. Clonotypes shared by more than one individual were considered public. The public sequencing data were trimmed at Q25 with fastp and processed into clonotypes with MiXCR by TCRdb, which kept only in-frame beta chains. Duplicate CDR3 protein sequences are folded into a single record with the most common DNA and genes. The V and J calls shown here were made by TCRdb, not taken from the authors' results. Within this sample are 450,000 to 600,000 distinct CDR3 sequences, with 15% to 20% of them counted one time only. The top ten clones comprise 12% of the sample.

The CDR3 sequence holds 13 residues, the cysteine and phenylalanine included. The kept DNA is CDR3 alone, 39 bases in frame from the first base. CDR1 and CDR2, looked up from the germline V gene, are SGHRS and YFSETQ. The junction carries 11 bases between V and J, which are trimmed by 2 bases and 6 bases respectively. The paper as a whole reports these results and caveats: A larger number of public clonotypes was shared among persistent patients (under 3,000) than among newly diagnosed patients (about 990). Sequencing and analysis were restricted to the TCR beta chain. Because the primary lesion, thyroid tissue, could not be accessed, the study looked at peripheral blood alone. Persistent disease showed preferential use of TRBV28, TRBJ1-2 and TRBJ2-5, whereas newly diagnosed disease favored TRBV20-1 and TRBJ2-1. As a limitation, the authors acknowledged that the small sample size may reduce accuracy. Persistent Graves' disease patients showed lower TCR Shannon entropy and fewer highly expanded clones than newly diagnosed patients, suggesting clonal expansion.

This clonotype was seen many times. The antigen it binds to is not known. Per-base qualities were not stored, and no clone one base away is much larger. The intended sense of this specimen's time point label: newly diagnosed GD, antithyroid drugs for less than 3 months. For both TCR sequencing and RNA sequencing, RNA was extracted from PBMCs in TRIzol. The diagnosis of Graves' disease followed American Thyroid Association guidelines. Recruitment of patients was carried out at an endocrinology department in Xi'an, China. Each patient gave 9 to 10 milliliters of peripheral blood, collected in an EDTA anticoagulant tube. Ficoll Paque Plus density gradient separation was used to isolate PBMCs, and no additional T cell sorting was done. RNA quality was checked with an Agilent 2100 Bioanalyzer and agarose gel, and concentration with a NanoDrop 2000. These same records also appear under a second study, on T cells in Graves' hyperthyroidism and ophthalmopathy. The second paper states: A patient counted as having stable Graves' hyperthyroidism if no progression to ophthalmopathy occurred over 18 months of follow-up. Hyperthyroidism patients were newly diagnosed, had a disease duration of under 2 months, and were aged 18 to 65 years. Exclusion was applied to patients with uncontrolled infections, other autoimmune diseases, pregnancy or lactation. Diagnoses were based on clinical symptoms, serum thyroxine and TRAb, thyroid ultrasound and orbital computed tomography. A first-round RT-PCR of the TCR CDR3 used the HTBI primer set with the Qiagen OneStep RT-PCR kit. Blood samples also contained most of the expanded thyroid clonotypes (frequency above 0.001), which suggests that blood repertoires may reflect thyroid immune responses. A 13 V-J signature model separated ophthalmopathy from stable hyperthyroidism, with 87.88% sensitivity and 81.08% specificity in cross-validation and 80%/75% in testing. During validation, the model predicted progression to ophthalmopathy a median of approximately 7 months ahead of onset, with more than 60% sensitivity and more than 72% specificity. To identify TCR V-J signatures that set the groups apart, the researchers used a discovery cohort of about a hundred patients, made up of about 44 with Graves' ophthalmopathy and about 59 with stable Graves' hyperthyroidism. Prospective prediction of ophthalmopathy was tested in an independent validation cohort consisting of 18 hyperthyroidism patients and 15 or so patients who later progressed to ophthalmopathy. The 95 to 100 discovery patients were randomly divided into training and test sets at a 7:3 ratio. In more than 5 Graves' hyperthyroidism patients, the study also compared T-cell repertoires from thyroid tissue with T-cell repertoires from blood. After blood sampling, hyperthyroidism patients were treated with methimazole at a starting dose of 30 mg daily, and ophthalmopathy patients were treated with high-dose intravenous methylprednisolone. The libraries were constructed in a second round of multiplex PCR and then size-selected and purified. Paired-end sequencing of the libraries was performed with 100 bp reads on an Illumina HiSeq2000. SOAPnuke was used to process the raw data, with reads discarded if the reads contained adapters or uncalled bases, had a mean Phred below 15, or lacked an exact constant-primer or identifier match. COPE v1.2.5 was used to merge the high-quality paired reads, and each unique nucleotide sequence was defined as a clonotype. Clonotypes were aligned to IMGT TRBV, TRBD and TRBJ reference segments using MiTCR v1.1. Analysis was restricted to V-J combinations with a frequency above 0.0001, which covered approximately 99% of repertoires. A TCS score was defined as the ratio between F50 (clonal expansion) and ExV (chaos), using BLOSUM62-based TCRdist between CDR3 peptides within each V-J. Welch's t-statistics and random forest reduced 514 V-J features to 13, which were used in a naive Bayes classifier (R e1071). No statistical method was used to fix the sample size in advance, and group allocation was not hidden from the investigators. According to the paper, TCR Vbeta CDR3 sequencing was carried out on more than 120 peripheral blood samples, which came from 40 to 45 ophthalmopathy, about 75 hyperthyroidism and approximately 17 progressor patients.

This specimen was peripheral blood mononuclear cells (PBMCs), taken at new diagnosis, from a patient treated with antithyroid drugs. The V and J genes are TRBV5-1 and TRBJ1-1; the D gene is unclear. This receptor was taken from a man aged 40-50 years with Graves disease. Donor details come from another sample of the same person, matched by shared clones. The DNA sequence is as follows: TGCGCCAGCAGCTTAAATGTAGAGGCTGAAGCTTTCTTT. This translates into CASSLNVEAEAFF.